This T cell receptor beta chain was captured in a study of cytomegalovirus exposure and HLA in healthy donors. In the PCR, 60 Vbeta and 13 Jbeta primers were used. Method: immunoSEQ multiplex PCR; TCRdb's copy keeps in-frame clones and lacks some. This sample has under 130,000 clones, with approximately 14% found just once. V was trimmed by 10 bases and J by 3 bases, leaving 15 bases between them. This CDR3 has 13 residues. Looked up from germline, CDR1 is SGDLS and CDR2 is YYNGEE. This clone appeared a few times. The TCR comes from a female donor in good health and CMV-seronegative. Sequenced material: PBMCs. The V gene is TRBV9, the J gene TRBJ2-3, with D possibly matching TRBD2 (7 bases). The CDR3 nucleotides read TGTGCCGCTGGGAGGGACATAACAGATACGCAGTATTTT. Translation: CAAGRDITDTQYF.